These 4 T cell receptor beta chains share one sample of origin, sequenced in a study of T-cell memory formation after mild COVID-19. TCRdb passed the 5' RACE reads through MiXCR, listing each CDR3 protein once. The table lists 150,000 or so distinct CDR3 sequences, 11% of them singletons. The sample taken for sequencing was PBMCs or a T cell subset sorted from them (not recorded which). These receptors were collected from a man between 18 and 35 years old who had mild COVID-19 (a few samples of this study predate the infection). Cell type and time point are not known.

This clonotype was seen more than once but under ten times. The V and J genes are TRBV10-1 and TRBJ2-3, with D possibly being TRBD2 (5 bases). Germline V lookup: CDR1 WNHNN, CDR2 SYGVQD (reference sequence). Between the trimmed V and J ends, which lost 6 bases and 0 bases, there was a span of 13 bases. This CDR3 has 15 residues. The CDR3 bases are TGCGCCAGCAGGGACGGACTGACGAGCACAGATACGCAGTATTTT. It codes for CASRDGLTSTDTQYF.

This clonotype was recorded many times. The rearrangement links TRBV4-3 to TRBJ2-1; possibly TRBD1 or TRBD2 for D (5 bases each). The CDR3 is 14 residues long. Looked up from germline, CDR1 is LGHNA and CDR2 is YSLEER. The V and J ends lost 0 bases and 7 bases respectively, with 10 bases between them. Written as DNA, the CDR3 is TGCGCCAGCAGCCAAGAGGGTTGGGGGAATGAGCAGTTCTTC. It is translated as CASSQEGWGNEQFF.

This chain joins TRBV6-6 and TRBJ1-2; the D is unclear. V was clipped by 6 bases and J by 4 bases, with 9 bases between them. There are 12 residues in the CDR3. The germline V gene encodes CDR1 MNHNY and CDR2 SVGAGI (reference sequence). The CDR3 is CASSPVGYGYTF. DNA for the CDR3: TGTGCCAGCAGCCCCGTCGGCTATGGCTACACCTTC.

The chain recombines TRBV7-8 with TRBJ2-7; TRBD2 matches 7 bases. The CDR3 has 15 amino acids. V shed 5 bases, J shed 2 bases, and the junction held 9 bases outside the gene matches. Germline V gives CDR1 SGHVS, CDR2 FQNEAQ. The CDR3 region is CASSQPASGAYEQYV. Written as DNA, the CDR3 is TGTGCCAGCAGCCAACCGGCGAGCGGGGCCTACGAGCAGTACGTC.